Below are 32 T cell receptor beta chains sequenced from a single sample in a study of cytomegalovirus exposure and HLA in healthy donors. TCRdb's copy holds only in-frame clones and misses some; the assay was immunoSEQ multiplex PCR. The sample records some 160,000 clones, about nine tenths being singletons. Sequencing used PBMCs. Receptor source: a man in his late teens or twenties in good health and CMV-seronegative.

A single count supports this clone. The V call is TRBV5-1, the J call TRBJ2-5; TRBD2 matches at 10 bases. The CDR3 is made up of 16 amino acids. Trimming cost V 1 base and J 2 bases; bases outside gene matches: 5. CDR1 is SGHRS and CDR2 is YFSETQ in the germline V gene. CDR3 coding DNA: TGCGCCAGCAGCTTGTTGACTAGCGGGCTACAAGAGACCCAGTACTTC. Translated: CASSLLTSGLQETQYF.

The chain joins TRBV10-2 to TRBJ2-5, with D possibly matching TRBD2 (5 bases). Germline V CDR1 and CDR2: WSHSY, SAAADI. The V and J ends lost 5 bases and 5 bases respectively, with 21 bases between them. This CDR3 contains 16 residues. The CDR3 sequence is CASSTNIPTMGETQYF. The CDR3 coding sequence is TGCGCCAGCAGTACCAATATTCCGACTATGGGGGAGACCCAGTACTTC.

This chain uses TRBV9 with TRBJ2-7, with 8 bases matching TRBD2. The CDR3 loop spans 15 amino acids. The germline V gene encodes CDR1 SGDLS and CDR2 YYNGEE. V trimming: 3 bases; J trimming: 2 bases; junction bases outside the gene matches: 7. CDR3 protein: CASSARGGPAYEQYF. The CDR3 nucleotides are TGTGCCAGCAGCGCCCGCGGGGGGCCCGCCTACGAGCAGTACTTC.

The chain carries TRBV19 and TRBJ1-4, with D perhaps matching TRBD1 (6 bases). The CDR3 is 18 residues long. V was clipped by 3 bases and J by 0 bases, with 17 bases between them. Germline V gene data show CDR1 as LNHDA and CDR2 as SQIVND (reference sequence). CDR3 coding DNA: TGTGCCAGTAGTATGAGGGGACAAGGAAGGACAACTAATGAAAAACTGTTTTTT. It is translated as CASSMRGQGRTTNEKLFF.

This clone appeared a single time. The V and J genes are TRBV5-1 and TRBJ2-5; tentatively, D is TRBD1 (5 bases). Deletions cut 2 bases from V and 5 bases from J, with 13 bases between. Germline lookup yields CDR1 SGHRS and CDR2 YFSETQ. CDR3 size: 14 residues. The CDR3 bases are TGCGCCAGCAGCTTCGAAGCAGGGTGGGAGACCCAGTACTTC. Its translation: CASSFEAGWETQYF.

The table lists this clone with a count of one. The rearrangement uses TRBV30 and TRBJ2-5; 11 bases map to TRBD2. Per the germline V gene, CDR1 is GTSNPN and CDR2 is SVGIG (reference sequence). V shed 3 bases, J shed 5 bases, and the junction held 8 bases outside the gene matches. The CDR3 extends over 15 amino acids. DNA for the CDR3: TGTGCCTGGAGCGGCGGGACTAGCGGTCGGGAGACCCAGTACTTC. The encoded protein is CAWSGGTSGRETQYF. The complete variable domain, with remaining parts taken from reference TRBV30 and TRBJ2-5, reads SQTIHQWPATLVQPVGSPLSLECTVEGTSNPNLYWYRQAAGRGLQLLFYSVGIGQISSEVPQNLSASRPQDRQFILSSKKLLLSDSGFYLCAWSGGTSGRETQYFGPGTRLLVL.

The chain recombines TRBV2 with TRBJ2-5, with 7 nucleotides matching TRBD2. Unmatched junction bases numbered 8, after V lost 8 bases and J lost 5 bases. The CDR3 covers 13 residues. Germline V gene data show CDR1 as SNHLY and CDR2 as FYNNEI. CDR3 sequence reads: CASGAGVGETQYF. The CDR3 DNA is TGTGCCAGCGGGGCGGGGGTAGGGGAGACCCAGTACTTC. The complete variable domain, with remaining parts taken from reference TRBV2 and TRBJ2-5, reads EPEVTQTPSHQVTQMGQEVILRCVPISNHLYFYWYRQILGQKVEFLVSFYNNEISEKSEIFDDQFSVERPDGSNFTLKIRSTKLEDSAMYFCASGAGVGETQYFGPGTRLLVL.

The chain carries TRBV18 and TRBJ2-3, with D maybe TRBD2 (6 bases). Per germline, CDR1 KGHSH and CDR2 LQKENI. This CDR3 comprises 17 residues. V lost 2 bases to trimming and J lost 4 bases, with 19 bases between them. In DNA form, the CDR3 reads TGTGCCAGCTCACCAAGAGTTGGGAGCGGGTCGGCAGATACGCAGTATTTT. It specifies CASSPRVGSGSADTQYF.

This clone was seen only once. The V and J genes are TRBV5-4 and TRBJ2-7; the match to TRBD2 covers 7 bases. The J segment lost 0 bases and the V segment lost 4 bases, leaving 7 bases of the junction unmatched. There are 15 residues in the CDR3. The V gene's germline CDR1 is SGHNT and CDR2 YYREEE (reference sequence). The CDR3 DNA is TGTGCCAGCAGCCGGGGAGGGACGAGCTCCTACGAGCAGTACTTC. Residues: CASSRGGTSSYEQYF.

This rearrangement joins TRBV10-3 to TRBJ1-1, with D tentatively TRBD1 (6 bases). Trimming left V 6 bases short and J 6 bases short, with 20 bases between. Germline loops: CDR1 ENHRY, CDR2 SYGVKD. The CDR3 runs 15 residues. The CDR3 region has the DNA TGTGCCATCAGCGAACCTGGACAGCCGGACCCTGAAGCTTTCTTT. Amino acid sequence: CAISEPGQPDPEAFF.

The chain employs TRBV6-1 and TRBJ2-3; D unresolved. Trimming pared 7 bases from V and 1 base from J, leaving 15 bases between. In germline, CDR1 is MNHNS, CDR2 SASEGT. CDR3 length: 15 amino acids. The CDR3 DNA follows: TGTGCCAGCACTAGTACCTGGGTGGGCACAGATACGCAGTATTTT. Its protein is CASTSTWVGTDTQYF.

The chain uses TRBV10-2 and TRBJ2-2; perhaps TRBD1 as D (5 bases). V lost 1 base to trimming and J lost 6 bases, with 12 bases between them. The germline CDR1 and CDR2 sequences are WSHSY and SAAADI. The CDR3 totals 15 residues. The CDR3 bases are TGCGCCAGCAGTGAGTACCGGCCAGGGCCCGGGGAGCTGTTTTTT. It specifies CASSEYRPGPGELFF.

CDR3 coding DNA: TGTGCCAGCAGCTTATTTCCCGGGTACTACAACACCGGGGAGCTGTTTTTT. Its protein product is CASSLFPGYYNTGELFF. The genes are TRBV13 and TRBJ2-2; D not certain. V dropped 2 bases and J dropped 2 bases, with 15 bases sitting between them. The CDR3 is made up of 17 amino acids. Germline assignment: CDR1 PRHDT and CDR2 FYEKMQ (reference sequence).

The genes are TRBV25-1 and TRBJ2-5, with D possibly matching TRBD2 (5 bases). In germline, CDR1 is MGHDK, CDR2 SYGVNS. Trimming cost V 2 bases and J 7 bases, with 14 bases left between them. The CDR3 length is 14 residues. CDR3 in amino acids: CASSEPYLAGTQYF. The CDR3 nucleotides are TGTGCCAGCAGTGAACCGTATCTGGCGGGGACCCAGTACTTC.

The chain joins TRBV30 to TRBJ2-3, with 9 bases identical to TRBD1. Germline-derived CDR1 and CDR2 are GTSNPN and SVGIG (reference sequence). Germline trimming cut 3 bases from V and 6 bases from J; bases unmatched to any gene: 10. The CDR3 totals 15 residues. The CDR3 DNA follows: TGTGCCTGGAGAGAAGGACAGGGGAAGGGGGATACGCAGTATTTT. Protein product: CAWREGQGKGDTQYF.

V and J are TRBV30 and TRBJ1-2; 8 bases line up with TRBD1. Per germline, CDR1 GTSNPN and CDR2 SVGIG (reference sequence). V was pared by 1 base and J by 1 base, with 14 bases of the junction left unmatched. The CDR3 length is 18 residues. In nucleotides, the CDR3 is TGTGCCTGGAGTGGTGGAGGGGCAGGGGGCCCCCTTAACTATGGCTACACCTTC. It specifies CAWSGGGAGGPLNYGYTF.

As DNA, the CDR3 is TGTGCCAGCAGCTCCTTGCGGGGAGGGCCCCAGCATTTT. Translated, it gives CASSSLRGGPQHF. The chain recombines TRBV6-4 with TRBJ1-5; no firm D call. The V and J ends lost 6 bases and 9 bases respectively, with 15 bases between them. The CDR3 covers 13 residues. In germline, CDR1 is MRHNA, CDR2 SNTAGT.

The J gene is TRBJ2-1, the V gene TRBV5-1, with 12 bases that match TRBD1. From germline, CDR1 is SGHRS and CDR2 YFSETQ. Unmatched junction bases numbered 6, after V lost 4 bases and J lost 7 bases. The CDR3 spans 15 residues. In DNA, the CDR3 is TGCGCCAGCAGCCAGGGACAGGGGGCGGTTAATGAGCAGTTCTTC. Translation gives CASSQGQGAVNEQFF.

This rearrangement joins TRBV5-1 to TRBJ2-3; tentative D call: TRBD1 (5 bases). This CDR3 is 13 amino acids long. V lost 4 bases and J lost 2, with 8 bases in between. Germline CDR1 reads SGHRS; CDR2 reads YFSETQ. This CDR3 is CASSEGVTDTQYF. The CDR3 coding sequence is TGCGCCAGCAGCGAAGGGGTCACAGATACGCAGTATTTT. Full variable domain (rest looked up from reference TRBV5-1 and TRBJ2-3): KAGVTQTPRYLIKTRGQQVTLSCSPISGHRSVSWYQQTPGQGLQFLFEYFSETQRNKGNFPGRFSGRQFSNSRSEMNVSTLELGDSALYLCASSEGVTDTQYFGPGTRLTVL.

The J gene is TRBJ2-3, the V gene TRBV5-1; 9 bases align to TRBD1. V lost 4 bases, J lost 2 bases, and 8 bases stayed unmatched. Germline CDR1 reads SGHRS; CDR2 reads YFSETQ. The CDR3 runs 16 residues. CDR3 in amino acids: CASSTGRDRATDTQYF. The CDR3 coding sequence is TGCGCCAGCAGCACTGGAAGGGACAGGGCCACAGATACGCAGTATTTT. Based on the CDR3 plus reference TRBV5-1 and TRBJ2-3, the full variable domain is KAGVTQTPRYLIKTRGQQVTLSCSPISGHRSVSWYQQTPGQGLQFLFEYFSETQRNKGNFPGRFSGRQFSNSRSEMNVSTLELGDSALYLCASSTGRDRATDTQYFGPGTRLTVL.

This clone has a handful of counts. The V and J genes are TRBV28 and TRBJ1-2; D gene uncertain. Deletions cut 2 bases from V and 7 bases from J, with 14 bases between. Germline CDR1 MDHEN, CDR2 SYDVKM. CDR3 length equals 14 residues. In DNA, the CDR3 is TGTGCCAGCAGTTTAACCCGGGGATCACGTGGCTACACCTTC. Protein product: CASSLTRGSRGYTF.

The chain joins TRBV7-6 to TRBJ2-5, with 7 positions matching TRBD1. V was pared by 3 bases and J by 5 bases, with 12 bases of the junction left unmatched. Germline CDR1 reads SGHVS; CDR2 reads FNYEAQ. The CDR3 contains 16 residues. The chain's CDR3 is CASSFADRDGLETQYF. The CDR3 DNA reads TGTGCCAGCAGCTTCGCAGACAGGGATGGCCTGGAGACCCAGTACTTC.

This clone was observed once. The CDR3 loop reads CASTPGGAGGTDTQYF. The CDR3 DNA reads TGTGCCAGCACCCCAGGGGGAGCGGGGGGCACAGATACGCAGTATTTT. The rearrangement uses TRBV5-4 and TRBJ2-3; a possible D gene is TRBD2 (8 bases). This CDR3 is built from 16 residues. Per the germline V gene, CDR1 is SGHNT and CDR2 is YYREEE (reference sequence). Trimming shortened V by 6 bases and J by 1 base, and 18 bases separated the two germline ends.

This rearrangement joins TRBV2 to TRBJ2-3; 8 bases line up with TRBD1. The CDR3 loop spans 14 amino acids. Germline CDR1 reads SNHLY; CDR2 reads FYNNEI. With V trimmed by 6 bases and J by 2 bases, 4 bases remained unmatched. The CDR3 is CASRRTGSTDTQYF. As DNA, the CDR3 is TGTGCCAGCAGAAGGACAGGGTCCACAGATACGCAGTATTTT. Full variable domain (remainder filled in from reference TRBV2 and TRBJ2-3): EPEVTQTPSHQVTQMGQEVILRCVPISNHLYFYWYRQILGQKVEFLVSFYNNEISEKSEIFDDQFSVERPDGSNFTLKIRSTKLEDSAMYFCASRRTGSTDTQYFGPGTRLTVL.

This clone has just one count. The chain is built from TRBV5-1 and TRBJ2-3; 11 bases are shared with TRBD2. This CDR3 comprises 18 residues. Germline V gene lookup returns CDR1 SGHRS and CDR2 YFSETQ. With 4 bases clipped from V and 1 base from J, the junction kept 11 bases outside the gene matches. CDR3: CASSTSGTSGPRTDTQYF. The CDR3 DNA is TGCGCCAGCAGCACTTCCGGGACTAGCGGCCCCCGCACAGATACGCAGTATTTT.

The rearrangement links TRBV30 to TRBJ2-5; the D gene is possibly TRBD2 (6 bases). This CDR3 is 11 amino acids long. V lost 6 bases and J 4 bases, leaving 9 bases between the germline ends. Germline V gives CDR1 GTSNPN, CDR2 SVGIG (reference sequence). The CDR3 nucleotides are TGTGCCTGTGGGCGGGGAGAGACCCAGTACTTC. This gives the protein CACGRGETQYF.

The chain employs TRBV7-9 and TRBJ2-2; no firm D call. The CDR3 contains 16 residues. V was clipped by 6 bases and J by 4 bases, with 18 bases between them. Germline CDR1 is SEHNR and CDR2 is FQNEAQ (reference sequence). DNA for the CDR3: TGTGCCAGCAGTTCCCCCCCGCTGGGCATCACCGGGGAGCTGTTTTTT. It is translated as CASSSPPLGITGELFF.

The V and J genes are TRBV30 and TRBJ2-1, with 11 bases matching TRBD2. The germline V gene encodes CDR1 GTSNPN and CDR2 SVGIG (reference sequence). The V and J ends lost 5 bases and 6 bases, in that order; junction bases with no gene match: 9. The CDR3 length is 15 residues. The CDR3 nucleotides read TGTGCCTGGGAGAAAACTAGCGGGAGAGGCAATGAGCAGTTCTTC. It codes for CAWEKTSGRGNEQFF.

The chain recombines TRBV6-4 with TRBJ2-1; a weak D match, TRBD2 (7 bases). The germline V gene encodes CDR1 MRHNA and CDR2 SNTAGT. The CDR3 loop spans 13 amino acids. V lost 6 bases and J lost 12, with 18 bases in between. The CDR3 DNA is TGTGCCAGCAGCCCCCGTGGGGGGGGGCCGCAGTTCTTC. This gives the protein CASSPRGGGPQFF.

In the case of this clone: This specimen includes other DNA sequences encoding the same CDR3. V and J are TRBV5-1 and TRBJ2-3; 10 nucleotides agree with TRBD2. This CDR3 contains 15 residues. Germline V gives CDR1 SGHRS, CDR2 YFSETQ. With 1 base clipped from V and 3 bases from J, the junction kept 2 bases outside the gene matches. The CDR3 nucleotides are TGCGCCAGCAGCTTGCGGGGACTAGCGACAGATACGCAGTATTTT. It specifies CASSLRGLATDTQYF.

The chain couples TRBV7-9 to TRBJ2-3; possible D gene TRBD2, 6 bases. Germline V gene sequence: CDR1 SEHNR, CDR2 FQNEAQ (reference sequence). V was cut by 1 base and J by 7 bases, with 9 bases left in between. The CDR3 runs 13 residues. CDR3 in amino acids: CASSLGGEHTQYF. Written as DNA, the CDR3 is TGTGCCAGCAGCTTAGGGGGGGAGCATACGCAGTATTTT.

The genes are TRBV5-5 and TRBJ1-5; TRBD1 is a possible D gene (5 bases). Trimming pared 3 bases from V and 0 bases from J, leaving 7 bases between. CDR3 length: 14 residues. Per the germline V gene, CDR1 is SGHKS and CDR2 is YYEKEE (reference sequence). The CDR3: CASSYQGSNQPQHF. CDR3 nucleotide sequence: TGTGCCAGCAGCTACCAGGGTAGCAATCAGCCCCAGCATTTT.